This record looks at one TCR beta chain sequence and its context. The sample belongs to a study of cytomegalovirus exposure and HLA in healthy donors. The germline V gene encodes CDR1 SGHDT and CDR2 YYEEEE. Trimming took 4 bases from V and 4 from J, leaving 11 bases between them. This CDR3 comprises 13 residues. 60 Vbeta and 13 Jbeta primers were used in PCR. Some clones are missing from TCRdb's copy, which holds only in-frame ones; the method was immunoSEQ multiplex PCR. The sample has just over 150,000 clones; 80% to 85% are singletons. The chain employs TRBV5-6 and TRBJ1-2; D gene unclear. Sequencing used PBMCs. The clonotype comes from a man aged 18 to 29 in good health and CMV-seronegative. The CDR3 loop reads CASSLETGYGYTF. The CDR3 bases are TGTGCCAGCAGCCTTGAGACTGGCTATGGCTACACCTTC.